This TCR beta chain was captured in a study of T-cell reconstitution after alpha-beta-depleted transplantation in children. For TCRbeta, the library was prepared with unique molecular identifiers. TCRdb fed the PCR reads into MiXCR, producing one record per CDR3 protein. The table shows 500,000 or so distinct CDR3 sequences, with 30% to 35% occurring only once. Losses at the gene ends were 4 bases for V and 1 base for J; bases not matched to a gene: 5. CDR3 size: 15 residues. Germline V gene data show CDR1 as SGHRS and CDR2 as YFSETQ. This receptor was obtained from a human donor who donated a stem cell graft to a child with aplastic anemia. Specimen: PBMCs from the stem cell graft donor, collected from the stem cell graft. This rearrangement joins TRBV5-1 to TRBJ2-3; TRBD1 agrees at 8 bases. In DNA, the CDR3 is TGCGCCAGCAGCGGACAGGGCCTCGGCACAGATACGCAGTATTTT. Translation gives CASSGQGLGTDTQYF.